The 21 T cell receptor beta chains presented below share a single source sample, sequenced in a study of T-cell memory formation after mild COVID-19. TCRdb analysed the 5' RACE reads with MiXCR anew, one entry per CDR3 protein. The data contain about 360,000 distinct CDR3 sequences, roughly 14% of them singletons. The sequencing sample was made of PBMCs or a T cell subset sorted from them (not recorded which). These receptors all stem from a man between 18 and 35 years old who had mild COVID-19 (a few samples of this study predate the infection). Cell type and time point are not known.

For the CDR3, the DNA is TGCAGTGGGGAGACCAGAAATACAGATACGCAGTATTTT. Its protein is CSGETRNTDTQYF. The V gene is TRBV20-1, the J gene TRBJ2-3; D is possibly TRBD2 (5 bases). Germline assignment: CDR1 DFQATT and CDR2 SNEGSKA (reference sequence). The germline V and J ends were trimmed by 7 bases and 3 bases, with 14 bases remaining between them. This CDR3 is 13 amino acids long.

This clonotype has more than one count but fewer than ten. The germline gene is not matched at one end of the junction; a read error may be the cause. The chain recombines TRBV15 with TRBJ2-3; 7 bases agree with TRBD1. The CDR3 extends over 14 amino acids. Germline V gene lookup returns CDR1 LNHNV and CDR2 YYDKDF (reference sequence). The CDR3 coding sequence is TGTGCCATCAGCAGCGGAACAGGGGCAGATACGCAGTATTTT. Protein sequence: CAISSGTGADTQYF.

This clonotype was recorded at least ten times. The chain uses TRBV5-1 and TRBJ2-2, with D perhaps being TRBD1 or TRBD2 (6 bases each). Trimming took 4 bases from V and 1 from J, leaving 11 bases between them. The CDR3 contains 15 residues. CDR1 is SGHRS, CDR2 YFSETQ, per germline. CDR3 nucleotide sequence: TGCGCCAGCAGCCCTCGGGGGCAGAACACCGGGGAGCTGTTTTTT. Its translation is CASSPRGQNTGELFF.

This clonotype was counted between two and nine times. The chain carries TRBV11-2 and TRBJ2-3, with TRBD2 identical over 7 bases. V dropped 0 bases and J dropped 4; count of bases not matched to a gene: 4. Looked up from germline, CDR1 is SGHAT and CDR2 is FQNNGV. This CDR3 spans 15 amino acids. This CDR3 is CASSLEPSGADTQYF. The DNA for the CDR3 is TGTGCCAGCAGCTTAGAACCCAGCGGGGCAGATACGCAGTATTTT.

This rearrangement joins TRBV7-9 to TRBJ2-3; D perhaps matches TRBD1 (5 bases). In germline, CDR1 is SEHNR, CDR2 FQNEAQ (reference sequence). CDR3 length: 13 residues. V was cut by 9 bases and J by 0 bases, with 10 bases left in between. CDR3 in amino acids: CASGQGSTDTQYF. The CDR3 DNA reads as TGTGCCAGTGGTCAGGGAAGCACAGATACGCAGTATTTT.

The V gene is TRBV20-1, the J gene TRBJ2-7, with 7 bases fitting TRBD1. The CDR3 is 14 residues long. Looked up from germline, CDR1 is DFQATT and CDR2 is SNEGSKA (reference sequence). J gave up 2 bases and V 3 bases, and 7 bases lay outside the gene matches. The CDR3 region has the DNA TGCAGTGCTAGTTCGTGGGGGACAGCCTACGAGCAGTACTTC. It is translated as CSASSWGTAYEQYF.

This clonotype has more than one count but fewer than ten. V gene TRBV28 combines with J gene TRBJ2-7; 7 bases map to TRBD2. Trimming took 4 bases from V and 0 from J; bases not matched to a gene: 6. Germline V CDR1 and CDR2: MDHEN, SYDVKM. The CDR3 sequence is 15 residues long. CDR3 region: CASSSMPGGSYEQYV. CDR3 nucleotide sequence: TGTGCCAGCAGTTCTATGCCGGGGGGCTCCTACGAGCAGTACGTC.

This clonotype occurred many times. This rearrangement joins TRBV12-3 or TRBV12-4 to TRBJ2-3, with D perhaps matching TRBD2 (5 bases). This CDR3 has 12 amino acids. V was cut by 6 bases and J by 6 bases, with 10 bases left in between. The CDR3 DNA is TGTGCCAGCAGCTGGACTGGGGATACGCAGTATTTT. Translating gives CASSWTGDTQYF.

This chain links TRBV6-6 with TRBJ1-1; TRBD1 agrees at 9 bases. Germline V gives CDR1 MNHNY, CDR2 SVGAGI (reference sequence). The V and J ends lost 0 bases and 10 bases, in that order; junction bases with no gene match: 18. The CDR3 is 18 residues long. CDR3: CASSYSNFGTGNFGVAFF. The CDR3, as DNA: TGTGCCAGCAGTTACTCGAATTTTGGGACAGGGAATTTTGGTGTAGCTTTCTTT.

This clonotype was seen a few times. This sequence joins TRBV15 and TRBJ2-7; TRBD2 is a possible D gene (6 bases). With 2 bases removed from V and 1 base from J, the gap between germline ends came to 9 bases. The CDR3 length is 14 residues. Germline V lookup: CDR1 LNHNV, CDR2 YYDKDF (reference sequence). Written as DNA, the CDR3 is TGTGCCACCAGCAGATCGGGGGTATCCTACGAGCAGTACTTC. The encoded protein is CATSRSGVSYEQYF.

The V call is TRBV28, the J call TRBJ1-6, with a weak D call TRBD1 (5 bases). The CDR3 runs to 16 residues. The germline V gene has CDR1 MDHEN and CDR2 SYDVKM. V lost 6 bases to trimming and J lost 8 bases, with 20 bases between them. In nucleotides, the CDR3 is TGTGCCAGCAGCTCCGGAGGAGGCCAGGGCGATTCACCCCTCCACTTT. It codes for CASSSGGGQGDSPLHF.

The rearrangement uses TRBV18 and TRBJ2-5, with D possibly TRBD2 on 6 matching bases. Per the germline V gene, CDR1 is KGHSH and CDR2 is LQKENI. The CDR3 spans 16 residues. The V end was cut by 4 bases, the J end by 1 base, with 16 bases between. CDR3 sequence: CASSLGEVAVQETQYF. CDR3 nucleotides: TGTGCCAGCTCACTAGGGGAGGTGGCAGTCCAAGAGACCCAGTACTTC.

J is TRBJ1-2 and V is TRBV12-3 or TRBV12-4; the match to TRBD1 covers 9 bases. The CDR3 runs 16 residues. V lost 6 bases and J lost 5; bases outside the gene matches: 13. The CDR3 loop is CASSSRWDRATYGYTF. The CDR3 nucleotides read TGTGCCAGCAGCTCCCGTTGGGACAGGGCGACGTATGGCTACACCTTC.

The CDR3 spells CASSQTDRLAFF. In DNA form, the CDR3 reads TGTGCCAGCAGCCAGACTGACAGGCTGGCTTTCTTT. The rearrangement joins TRBV4-2 to TRBJ1-1, with D possibly matching TRBD1 (6 bases). Per the germline V gene, CDR1 is LGHNA and CDR2 is YNFKEQ. The CDR3 covers 12 residues. The germline V and J ends were trimmed by 3 bases and 11 bases, with 13 bases remaining between them.

The chain has TRBV5-4 and TRBJ2-7, with TRBD2 matching 8 bases. Trimming at V came to 2 bases and at J to 5 bases, leaving 6 bases not matched to a gene. CDR3 length equals 14 residues. Germline CDR1 reads SGHNT; CDR2 reads YYREEE (reference sequence). The CDR3 loop reads CASSFGGAGNEQYF. CDR3 in DNA: TGTGCCAGCAGCTTCGGGGGGGCCGGTAACGAGCAGTACTTC. Full variable domain (remainder filled in from reference TRBV5-4 and TRBJ2-7): ETGVTQSPTHLIKTRGQQVTLRCSSQSGHNTVSWYQQALGQGPQFIFQYYREEENGRGNFPPRFSGLQFPNYSSELNVNALELDDSALYLCASSFGGAGNEQYFGPGTRLTVT.

Ten or more counts support this clonotype. The chain joins TRBV10-3 to TRBJ1-4; D not certain. This CDR3 region has 13 residues. CDR1 is ENHRY, CDR2 SYGVKD, per germline. The ends were cut back, 4 bases at V and 5 bases at J, with 8 bases in the middle. The CDR3: CAISGLQNEKLFF. CDR3 bases: TGTGCCATCAGTGGTCTCCAGAATGAAAAACTGTTTTTT.

This clonotype has a handful of counts. V gene TRBV6-4 combines with J gene TRBJ2-2; TRBD2 aligns across 7 bases. Germline assignment: CDR1 MRHNA and CDR2 SNTAGT. The CDR3 is 16 amino acids. The ends lost 5 bases at V and 1 base at J; junction bases unmatched: 7. The CDR3 loop reads CASSLLTGGNTGELFF. CDR3 coding DNA: TGTGCCAGCAGTCTACTGACGGGGGGGAACACCGGGGAGCTGTTTTTT.

This clonotype occurred a few times. As DNA, the CDR3 is TGCAGCGTTGCCAGCGCGACGTATACGCAGTATTTT. Its protein product is CSVASATYTQYF. The chain employs TRBV29-1 and TRBJ2-3, with D unclear. V dropped 4 bases and J dropped 7 bases, with 12 bases sitting between them. Per germline, CDR1 SQVTM and CDR2 ANQGSEA. This CDR3 spans 12 amino acids.

The V call is TRBV29-1, the J call TRBJ1-4, with D unresolved. Trimming removed 4 bases from V and 6 bases from J, with 9 bases in between. Germline-derived CDR1 and CDR2 are SQVTM and ANQGSEA. This CDR3 is 12 amino acids long. This chain's CDR3 is CSVVLSDEKLFF. The CDR3 DNA sequence: TGCAGCGTTGTCTTGAGTGATGAAAAACTGTTTTTT.

This clonotype has more than one count but fewer than ten. V is TRBV14 and J is TRBJ2-4; TRBD2 matches 12 bases. Germline values: CDR1 SGHDN, CDR2 FVKESK. The CDR3 sequence is 19 residues long. V gave up 2 bases and J gave up 0 bases; unmatched junction bases: 8. CDR3 region: CASSQLPPGLAGAKNIQYF. The DNA for the CDR3 is TGTGCCAGCAGCCAACTACCGCCGGGACTAGCGGGAGCCAAAAACATTCAGTACTTC. The full variable domain, in which reference TRBV14 and TRBJ2-4 provide the parts outside the CDR3, is EAGVTQFPSHSVIEKGQTVTLRCDPISGHDNLYWYRRVMGKEIKFLLHFVKESKQDESGMPNNRFLAERTGGTYSTLKVQPAELEDSGVYFCASSQLPPGLAGAKNIQYFGAGTRLSVL.

This clonotype occurred a few times. The V and J genes are TRBV3-1 and TRBJ2-1; D gene unclear. The ends were cut back, 0 bases at V and 0 bases at J, with 9 bases in the middle. Germline values: CDR1 LGHDT, CDR2 YNNKEL (reference sequence). The CDR3 runs to 16 residues. The CDR3 DNA follows: TGTGCCAGCAGCCAAGACGACGGAAACTCCTACAATGAGCAGTTCTTC. Its protein product is CASSQDDGNSYNEQFF.